A selection of T cell receptor beta chains follows, all from one sample in a study of T cell clones after liver transplantation. Sequencing was performed with immunoSEQ multiplex PCR; in TCRdb, only in-frame clones are kept and a portion is missing. The sample yields some 120,000 clones, 90% seen once. The sample consisted of CD4+ T cells from blood, taken 12 months after liver transplant. These TCRs come from a human patient who received a liver transplant. Some T cells may originate from the graft donor. The CDR3 runs from the conserved cysteine through the conserved F or W. Each record gives: CDR3 DNA, CDR3 protein, V gene, D gene, clone size, J gene. The D gene is left open where the match is weak. The size of a clone is reported for some rows only, either as once, few or many, or as a class for expanded clones.

CDR3nt: TGTGCCAGCAGTACCGGACAGGGAACAGATACGCAGTATTTT
CDR3aa: CASSTGQGTDTQYF
v_gene: TRBV2
d_gene: TRBD1
abundance: .
j_gene: TRBJ2-3

CDR3nt: TGTGCCAGCAGACGGACAGGGTTTGGCGAGCAGTACTTC
CDR3aa: CASRRTGFGEQYF
v_gene: TRBV6-6
d_gene: TRBD1
abundance: .
j_gene: TRBJ2-7

CDR3nt: TGTGCCTCTCACTCGGGGGGGTGGAACACCGGGGAGCTGTTTTTT
CDR3aa: CASHSGGWNTGELFF
v_gene: TRBV27
d_gene: TRBD2
abundance: .
j_gene: TRBJ2-2

CDR3nt: TGTGCCAGCAGTCCCGTCTTCCATTGGGTCCAAGAGACCCAGTACTTC
CDR3aa: CASSPVFHWVQETQYF
v_gene: TRBV28
d_gene: .
abundance: .
j_gene: TRBJ2-5

CDR3nt: TGTGCCAGCAGCTTGGCGGGATACACAGATACGCAGTATTTT
CDR3aa: CASSLAGYTDTQYF
v_gene: TRBV5-4
d_gene: .
abundance: .
j_gene: TRBJ2-3

CDR3nt: TGTGCCAGCAGCTCGGTGTCCGCCTCCTACGAGCAGTACTTC
CDR3aa: CASSSVSASYEQYF
v_gene: TRBV5-6
d_gene: .
abundance: .
j_gene: TRBJ2-7

CDR3nt: TGTGCCAGTAGTATATCCAGCGGGAACAATCAGCCCCAGCATTTT
CDR3aa: CASSISSGNNQPQHF
v_gene: TRBV19
d_gene: .
abundance: .
j_gene: TRBJ1-5

CDR3nt: TGTGCCAGCAGTCCTTCAGTCACAGGGGGTACTGAAGCTTTCTTT
CDR3aa: CASSPSVTGGTEAFF
v_gene: TRBV6-5
d_gene: TRBD1
abundance: .
j_gene: TRBJ1-1

CDR3nt: TGCGCCAGCAGCCAAGAAGGACAGGGGAGCCAGCCCCAGCATTTT
CDR3aa: CASSQEGQGSQPQHF
v_gene: TRBV4-1
d_gene: TRBD1
abundance: .
j_gene: TRBJ1-5

CDR3nt: TGTGCTAGCAGCTTAGGGAGGGGGCCACAAGAGACCCAGTACTTC
CDR3aa: CASSLGRGPQETQYF
v_gene: TRBV7-7
d_gene: .
abundance: .
j_gene: TRBJ2-5

CDR3nt: TGTGCCAGCAGCTTTGCTTTGGGTTGTCAGCCCCAGCATTTT
CDR3aa: CASSFALGCQPQHF
v_gene: TRBV12-1
d_gene: .
abundance: .
j_gene: TRBJ1-5

CDR3nt: TGTGCCAGTAGTCCGGACATTCAGCCCCAGCATTTT
CDR3aa: CASSPDIQPQHF
v_gene: TRBV19
d_gene: .
abundance: few
j_gene: TRBJ1-5

CDR3nt: TGTGCCAGCAGCCCAGCAAGTTCCTACGAGCAGTACTTC
CDR3aa: CASSPASSYEQYF
v_gene: TRBV28
d_gene: .
abundance: .
j_gene: TRBJ2-7

CDR3nt: TGTGCCAGCAGTTACTCCCGGGTTTCCTACGAGCAGTACTTC
CDR3aa: CASSYSRVSYEQYF
v_gene: TRBV6-5
d_gene: .
abundance: .
j_gene: TRBJ2-7

CDR3nt: TGCGCCAGCAGCCAAGATTTCGGTCAGAGGCCCTACGAGCAGTACTTC
CDR3aa: CASSQDFGQRPYEQYF
v_gene: TRBV4-1
d_gene: .
abundance: .
j_gene: TRBJ2-7

CDR3nt: TGTGCCAGCAGCGCTACCATCGGGACAAATCTCTACGAGCAGTACTTC
CDR3aa: CASSATIGTNLYEQYF
v_gene: TRBV9
d_gene: .
abundance: .
j_gene: TRBJ2-7

CDR3nt: TGTGCCAGCAACCGGGGGGGAGGCGATGAGCAGTTCTTC
CDR3aa: CASNRGGGDEQFF
v_gene: TRBV9
d_gene: TRBD2
abundance: .
j_gene: TRBJ2-1

CDR3nt: TGTGCCAGCAGCGACCAGGGCGGTAGCTCCTACGAGCAGTACTTC
CDR3aa: CASSDQGGSSYEQYF
v_gene: TRBV5-4
d_gene: .
abundance: .
j_gene: TRBJ2-7